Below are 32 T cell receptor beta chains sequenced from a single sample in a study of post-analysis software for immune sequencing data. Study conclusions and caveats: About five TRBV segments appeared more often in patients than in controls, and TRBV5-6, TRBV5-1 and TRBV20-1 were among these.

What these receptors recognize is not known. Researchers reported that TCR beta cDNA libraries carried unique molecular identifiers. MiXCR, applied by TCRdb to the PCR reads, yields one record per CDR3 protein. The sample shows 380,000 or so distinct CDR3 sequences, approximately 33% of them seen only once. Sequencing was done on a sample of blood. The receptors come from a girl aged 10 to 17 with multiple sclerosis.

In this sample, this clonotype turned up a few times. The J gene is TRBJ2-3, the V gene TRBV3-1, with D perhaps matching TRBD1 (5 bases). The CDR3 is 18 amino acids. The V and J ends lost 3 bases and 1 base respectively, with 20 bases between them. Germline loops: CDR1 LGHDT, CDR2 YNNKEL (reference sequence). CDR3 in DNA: TGTGCCAGCAGCCATCATGGGGCGAAACTGAGAGGCACAGATACGCAGTATTTT. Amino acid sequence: CASSHHGAKLRGTDTQYF.

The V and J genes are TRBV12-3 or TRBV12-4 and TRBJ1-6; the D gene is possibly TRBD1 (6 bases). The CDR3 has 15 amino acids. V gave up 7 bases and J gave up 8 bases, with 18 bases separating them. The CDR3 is CASTLGQGPDSPLHF. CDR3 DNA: TGTGCCAGCACTCTAGGTCAGGGGCCGGATTCACCCCTCCACTTT.

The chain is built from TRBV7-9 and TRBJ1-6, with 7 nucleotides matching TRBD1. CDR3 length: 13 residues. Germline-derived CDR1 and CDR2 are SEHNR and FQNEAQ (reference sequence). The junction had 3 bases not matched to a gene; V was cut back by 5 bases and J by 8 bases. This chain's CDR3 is CASSHRGDSPLHF. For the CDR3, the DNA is TGTGCCAGCAGCCACAGGGGTGATTCACCCCTCCACTTT.

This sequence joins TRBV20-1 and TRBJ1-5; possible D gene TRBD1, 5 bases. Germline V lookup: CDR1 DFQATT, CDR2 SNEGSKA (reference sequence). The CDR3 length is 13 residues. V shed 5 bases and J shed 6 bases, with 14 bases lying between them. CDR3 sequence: CSASEVQGQPQHF. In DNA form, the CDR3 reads TGCAGTGCTTCTGAGGTTCAGGGTCAGCCCCAGCATTTT.

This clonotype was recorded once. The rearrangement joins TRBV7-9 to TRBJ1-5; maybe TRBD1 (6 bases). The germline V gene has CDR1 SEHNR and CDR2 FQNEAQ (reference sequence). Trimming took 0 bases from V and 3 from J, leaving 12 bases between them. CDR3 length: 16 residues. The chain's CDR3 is CASSLAGGTLNQPQHF. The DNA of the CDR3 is TGTGCCAGCAGCTTAGCTGGAGGGACACTCAATCAGCCCCAGCATTTT.

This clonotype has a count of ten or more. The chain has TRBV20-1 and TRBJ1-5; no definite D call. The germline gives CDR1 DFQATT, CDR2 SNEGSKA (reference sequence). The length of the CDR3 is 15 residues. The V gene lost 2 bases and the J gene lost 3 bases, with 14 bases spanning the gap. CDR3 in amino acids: CSARRSGNNNQPQHF. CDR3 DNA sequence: TGCAGTGCTAGAAGGAGCGGAAATAACAATCAGCCCCAGCATTTT.

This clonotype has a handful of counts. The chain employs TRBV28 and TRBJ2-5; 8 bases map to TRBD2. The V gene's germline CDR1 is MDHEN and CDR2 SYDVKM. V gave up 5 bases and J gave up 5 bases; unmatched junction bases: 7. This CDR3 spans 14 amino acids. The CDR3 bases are TGTGCCAGCAGTCTTCAGCGGGGGTATGAGACCCAGTACTTC. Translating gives CASSLQRGYETQYF.

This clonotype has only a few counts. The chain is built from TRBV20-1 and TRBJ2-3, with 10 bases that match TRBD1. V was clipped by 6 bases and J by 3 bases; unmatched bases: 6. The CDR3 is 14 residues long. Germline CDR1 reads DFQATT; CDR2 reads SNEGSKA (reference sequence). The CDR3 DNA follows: TGCAGTGCCTCGGGACAGGGGCGGACAGATACGCAGTATTTT. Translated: CSASGQGRTDTQYF.

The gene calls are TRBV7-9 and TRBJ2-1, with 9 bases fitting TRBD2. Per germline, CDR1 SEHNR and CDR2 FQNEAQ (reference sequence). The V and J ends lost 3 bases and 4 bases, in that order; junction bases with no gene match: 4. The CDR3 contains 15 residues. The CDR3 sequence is CASSFLAGMYNEQFF. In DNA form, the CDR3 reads TGTGCCAGCAGCTTCCTAGCGGGGATGTACAATGAGCAGTTCTTC.

The CDR3 protein is CASSTPSDSTEETQYF. As DNA, the CDR3 is TGTGCCAGTAGTACCCCTTCGGACTCCACGGAAGAGACCCAGTACTTC. The chain joins TRBV19 to TRBJ2-5, with D possibly matching TRBD2 (5 bases). The germline gives CDR1 LNHDA, CDR2 SQIVND (reference sequence). Trimming took off 4 bases at V and 3 bases at J, with 18 bases between the two ends. The CDR3 sequence is 16 residues long. Full variable domain (outside the CDR3, taken from reference TRBV19 and TRBJ2-5): DGGITQSPKYLFRKEGQNVTLSCEQNLNHDAMYWYRQDPGQGLRLIYYSQIVNDFQKGDIAEGYSVSREKKESFPLTVTSAQKNPTAFYLCASSTPSDSTEETQYFGPGTRLLVL.

DNA for the CDR3: TGTGCCACCAGCAGCAGGAGCTCCTACGAGCAGTACTTC. It translates to CATSSRSSYEQYF. This chain joins TRBV15 and TRBJ2-7; D unresolved. Germline CDR1 LNHNV, CDR2 YYDKDF (reference sequence). The CDR3 runs 13 residues. V gave up 3 bases and J gave up 0 bases, with 6 bases separating them.

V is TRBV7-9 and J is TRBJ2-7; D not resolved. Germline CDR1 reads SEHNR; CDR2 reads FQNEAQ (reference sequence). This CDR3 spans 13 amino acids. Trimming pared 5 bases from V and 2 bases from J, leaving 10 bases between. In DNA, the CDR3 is TGTGCCAGCAGCCCTAAGGGTGCCTACGAGCAGTACTTC. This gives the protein CASSPKGAYEQYF. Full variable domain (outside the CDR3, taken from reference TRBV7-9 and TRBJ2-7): DTGVSQNPRHKITKRGQNVTFRCDPISEHNRLYWYRQTLGQGPEFLTYFQNEAQLEKSRLLSDRFSAERPKGSFSTLEIQRTEQGDSAMYLCASSPKGAYEQYFGPGTRLTVT.

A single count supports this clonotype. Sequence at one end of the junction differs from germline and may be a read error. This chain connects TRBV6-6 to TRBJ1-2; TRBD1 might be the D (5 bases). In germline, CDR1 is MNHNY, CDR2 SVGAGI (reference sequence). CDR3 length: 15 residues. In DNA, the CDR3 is TGTGCCTGCAGTTACACGGAGGGGAAGATCTATGGCTACACCTTC. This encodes CACSYTEGKIYGYTF.

The CDR3 sequence: CASSGGQNQPQHF. CDR3 DNA: TGTGCCAGCAGTGGAGGACAAAATCAGCCCCAGCATTTT. The rearrangement links TRBV12-3 or TRBV12-4 to TRBJ1-5; TRBD1 might be the D (5 bases). The V end was cut by 5 bases, the J end by 4 bases, with 9 bases between. This CDR3 comprises 13 residues.

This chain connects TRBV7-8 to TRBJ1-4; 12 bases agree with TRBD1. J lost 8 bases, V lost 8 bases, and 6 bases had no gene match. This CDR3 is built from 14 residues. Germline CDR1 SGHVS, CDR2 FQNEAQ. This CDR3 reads CASGGQGAGEKLFF. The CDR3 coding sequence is TGTGCCAGCGGGGGACAGGGGGCGGGGGAAAAACTGTTTTTT.

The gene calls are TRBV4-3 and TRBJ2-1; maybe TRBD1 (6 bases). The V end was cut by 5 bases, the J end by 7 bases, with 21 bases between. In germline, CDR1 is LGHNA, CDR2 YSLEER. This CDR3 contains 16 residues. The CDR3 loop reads CASSYRSGVVSNEQFF. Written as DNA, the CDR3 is TGCGCCAGCAGCTACCGGTCAGGGGTGGTGAGTAATGAGCAGTTCTTC.

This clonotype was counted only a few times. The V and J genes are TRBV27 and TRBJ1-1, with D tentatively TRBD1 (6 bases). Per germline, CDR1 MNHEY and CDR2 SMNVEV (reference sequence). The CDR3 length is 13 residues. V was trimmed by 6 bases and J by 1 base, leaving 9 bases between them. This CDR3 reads CASRWTENTEAFF. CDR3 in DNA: TGTGCCAGCAGGTGGACAGAGAACACTGAAGCTTTCTTT.

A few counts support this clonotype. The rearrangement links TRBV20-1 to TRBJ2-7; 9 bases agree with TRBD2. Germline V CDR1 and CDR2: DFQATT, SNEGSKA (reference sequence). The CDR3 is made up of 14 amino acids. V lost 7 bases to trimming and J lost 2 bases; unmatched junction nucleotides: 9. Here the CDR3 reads CSGMKAGGPYEQYF. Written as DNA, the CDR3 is TGCAGTGGAATGAAAGCGGGGGGACCCTACGAGCAGTACTTC.

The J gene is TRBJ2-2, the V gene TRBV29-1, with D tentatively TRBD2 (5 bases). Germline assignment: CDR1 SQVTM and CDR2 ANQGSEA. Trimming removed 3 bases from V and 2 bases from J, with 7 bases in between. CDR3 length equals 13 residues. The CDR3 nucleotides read TGCAGCGTTGAGGGAGATAACACCGGGGAGCTGTTTTTT. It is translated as CSVEGDNTGELFF.

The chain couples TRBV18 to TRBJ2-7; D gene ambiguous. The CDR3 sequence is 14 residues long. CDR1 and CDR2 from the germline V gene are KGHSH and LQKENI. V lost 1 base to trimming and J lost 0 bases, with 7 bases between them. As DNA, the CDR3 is TGTGCCAGCTCACCACGGGCACTCTCCTACGAGCAGTACTTC. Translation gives CASSPRALSYEQYF.

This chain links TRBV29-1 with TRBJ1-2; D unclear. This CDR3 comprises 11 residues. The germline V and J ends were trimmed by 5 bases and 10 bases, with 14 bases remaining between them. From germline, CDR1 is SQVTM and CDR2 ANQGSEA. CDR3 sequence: CSVSKTSSYTF. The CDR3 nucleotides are TGCAGCGTTTCAAAGACATCCTCCTACACCTTC.

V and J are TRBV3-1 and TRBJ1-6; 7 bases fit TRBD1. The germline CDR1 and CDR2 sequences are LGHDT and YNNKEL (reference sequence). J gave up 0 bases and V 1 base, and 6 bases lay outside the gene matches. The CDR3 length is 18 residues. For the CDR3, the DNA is TGTGCCAGCAGCCAAGCCGGGACAGCTAGCTCCTATAATTCACCCCTCCACTTT. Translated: CASSQAGTASSYNSPLHF.

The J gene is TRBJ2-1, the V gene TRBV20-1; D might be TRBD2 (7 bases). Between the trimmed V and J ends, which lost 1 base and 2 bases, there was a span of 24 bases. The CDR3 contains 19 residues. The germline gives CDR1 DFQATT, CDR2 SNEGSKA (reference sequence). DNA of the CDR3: TGCAGTGCTAGAGCTCGCGGACTGGCGGGGGCCCTAACCTACAATGAGCAGTTCTTC. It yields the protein CSARARGLAGALTYNEQFF.

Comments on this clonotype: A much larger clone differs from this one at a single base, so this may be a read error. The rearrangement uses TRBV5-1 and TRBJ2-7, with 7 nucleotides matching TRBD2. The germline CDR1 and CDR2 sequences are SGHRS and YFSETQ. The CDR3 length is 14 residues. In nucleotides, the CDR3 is TGCGCCGGCAGCTTTGGCGGGGGACCCTACGAGCAGTACTTC. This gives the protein CAGSFGGGPYEQYF.

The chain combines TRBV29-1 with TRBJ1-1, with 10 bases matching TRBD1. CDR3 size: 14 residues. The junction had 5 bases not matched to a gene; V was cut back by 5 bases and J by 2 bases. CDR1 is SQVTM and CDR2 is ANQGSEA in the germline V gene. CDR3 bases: TGCAGCGTTAGACAGGGGGCGCGAAACACTGAAGCTTTCTTT. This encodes CSVRQGARNTEAFF.

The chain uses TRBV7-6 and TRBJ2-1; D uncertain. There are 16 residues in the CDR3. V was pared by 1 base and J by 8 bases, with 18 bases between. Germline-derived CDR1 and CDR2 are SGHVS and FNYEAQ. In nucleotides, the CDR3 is TGTGCCAGCAGCTTAGTTGGTTCGGCAGGAGTGGATGAGCAGTTCTTC. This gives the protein CASSLVGSAGVDEQFF.

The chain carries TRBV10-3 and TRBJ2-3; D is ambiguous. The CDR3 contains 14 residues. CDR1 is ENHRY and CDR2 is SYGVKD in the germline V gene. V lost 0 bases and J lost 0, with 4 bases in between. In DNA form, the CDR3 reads TGTGCCATCAGTGAGTCATTCAGCACAGATACGCAGTATTTT. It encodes CAISESFSTDTQYF.

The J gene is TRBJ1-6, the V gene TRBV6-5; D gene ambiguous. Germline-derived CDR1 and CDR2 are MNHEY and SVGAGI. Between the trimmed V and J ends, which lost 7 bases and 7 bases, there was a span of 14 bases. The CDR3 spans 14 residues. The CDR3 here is CASISPRENSPLHF. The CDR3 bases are TGTGCCAGCATTAGCCCCAGAGAGAATTCACCCCTCCACTTT.

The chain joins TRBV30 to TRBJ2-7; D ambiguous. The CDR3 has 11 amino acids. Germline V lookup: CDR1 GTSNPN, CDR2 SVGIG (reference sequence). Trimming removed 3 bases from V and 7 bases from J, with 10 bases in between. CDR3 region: CAWSTSWEQYF. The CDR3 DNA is TGTGCCTGGAGCACGAGTTGGGAGCAGTACTTC.

CDR3 nucleotides: TGTGCCAGCAGTCCCACAGGGCTCAATGAGCAGTTCTTC. It yields the protein CASSPTGLNEQFF. The chain has TRBV6-5 and TRBJ2-1, with D possibly being TRBD1 (6 bases). Looked up from germline, CDR1 is MNHEY and CDR2 is SVGAGI. The germline V and J ends were trimmed by 5 bases and 6 bases, with 11 bases remaining between them. This CDR3 has 13 residues.

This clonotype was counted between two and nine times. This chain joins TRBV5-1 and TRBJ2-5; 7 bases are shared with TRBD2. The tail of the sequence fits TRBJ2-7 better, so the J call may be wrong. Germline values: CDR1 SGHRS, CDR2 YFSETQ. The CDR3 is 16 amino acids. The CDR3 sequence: CASSLPWDYSVYEQYF. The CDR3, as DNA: TGCGCCAGCAGTCTTCCCTGGGACTACTCAGTCTACGAGCAGTACTTC.

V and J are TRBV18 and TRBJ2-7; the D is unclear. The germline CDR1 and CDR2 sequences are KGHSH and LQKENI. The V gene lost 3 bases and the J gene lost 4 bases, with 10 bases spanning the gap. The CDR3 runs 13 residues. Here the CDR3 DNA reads TGTGCCAGCTCACCGACAAGGGCTTACGAGCAGTACTTC. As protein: CASSPTRAYEQYF.